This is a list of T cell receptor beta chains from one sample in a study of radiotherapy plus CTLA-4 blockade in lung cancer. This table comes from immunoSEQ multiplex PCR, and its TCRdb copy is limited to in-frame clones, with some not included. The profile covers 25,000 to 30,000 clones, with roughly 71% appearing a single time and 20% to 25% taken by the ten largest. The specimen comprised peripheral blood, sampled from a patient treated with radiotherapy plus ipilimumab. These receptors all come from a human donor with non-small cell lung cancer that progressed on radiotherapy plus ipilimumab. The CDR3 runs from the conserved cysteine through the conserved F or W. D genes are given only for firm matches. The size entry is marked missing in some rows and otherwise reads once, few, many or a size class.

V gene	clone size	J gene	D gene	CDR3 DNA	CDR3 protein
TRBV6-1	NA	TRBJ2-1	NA	TGTGCCAGCAGTGCGCAGGGCCTATTCAATGAGCAGTTCTTC	CASSAQGLFNEQFF
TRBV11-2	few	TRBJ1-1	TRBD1	TGTGCCAGCAGCTTAGGGCAGGGGGCTGAAGCTTTCTTT	CASSLGQGAEAFF
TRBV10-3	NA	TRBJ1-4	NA	TGTGCCATCAGGAGGGACGGCGGGAATGAAAAACTGTTTTTT	CAIRRDGGNEKLFF
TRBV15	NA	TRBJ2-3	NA	TGTGCCACCAGCAGAGAAGCCGCTCATGGGGCAGATACGCAGTATTTT	CATSREAAHGADTQYF
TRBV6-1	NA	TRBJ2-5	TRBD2	TGTGCCAGCATCCGAGCGGGACAAGAGACCCAGTACTTC	CASIRAGQETQYF
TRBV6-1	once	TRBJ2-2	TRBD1	TGTGCCAGTCGACAGGGGGCACAGACCGGGGAGCTGTTTTTT	CASRQGAQTGELFF
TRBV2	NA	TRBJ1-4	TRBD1	TGTGCCAGCACTATGGCCCTCGGACAGGGACTGTTTTTT	CASTMALGQGLFF
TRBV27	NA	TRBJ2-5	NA	TGTGCCAGCAGTTTATCACCGGGGTCCCAAGAGACCCAGTACTTC	CASSLSPGSQETQYF
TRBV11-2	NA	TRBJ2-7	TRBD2	TGTGCCAGCAGCTTACAACTAGCGGGAGGCTACGAGCAGTACTTC	CASSLQLAGGYEQYF
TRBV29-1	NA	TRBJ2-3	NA	TGCAGCGTTAGGGCTGTAGGGGGGGATACGCAGTATTTT	CSVRAVGGDTQYF
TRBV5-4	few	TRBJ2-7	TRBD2	TGTGCCAGCAGCGCGGGTGGCGGGAGGGCCTACGAGCAGTACTTC	CASSAGGGRAYEQYF
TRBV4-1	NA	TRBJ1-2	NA	TGCGCCAGCAGCCCACAGGGTGACTATGGCTACACCTTC	CASSPQGDYGYTF
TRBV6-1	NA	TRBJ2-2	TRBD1	TGTGCCAGCGTACAGGGGCAGAACACCGGGGAGCTGTTTTTT	CASVQGQNTGELFF
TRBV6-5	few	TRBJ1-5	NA	TGTGCCAGCAGACCTACAGGAGGAGGCAATCAGCCCCAGCATTTT	CASRPTGGGNQPQHF
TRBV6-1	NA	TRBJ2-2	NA	TGTGCCAGCAGTGAAGGGGCTTCGAACACCGGGGAGCTGTTTTTT	CASSEGASNTGELFF
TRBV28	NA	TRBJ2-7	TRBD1	TGTGCCAGCAGTCCTGGGACAGGGGGAGGCTACGAGCAGTACTTC	CASSPGTGGGYEQYF
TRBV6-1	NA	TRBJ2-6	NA	TGTGCCAGCAGTGAAGGGAGCTCTGGGGCCAACGTCCTGACTTTC	CASSEGSSGANVLTF
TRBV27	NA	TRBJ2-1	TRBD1	TGTGCCAGCAGATGGACAGGGGAGAACAATGAGCAGTTCTTC	CASRWTGENNEQFF
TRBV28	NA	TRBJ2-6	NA	TGTGCCAGCAGATCGGGCCCTATGGGGATTTACTCTGGGGCCAACGTCCTGACTTTC	CASRSGPMGIYSGANVLTF
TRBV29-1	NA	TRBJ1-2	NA	TGCAGCGTTGAAGAGGACTCAGGGTACACCTTC	CSVEEDSGYTF
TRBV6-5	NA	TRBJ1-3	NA	TGTGCCAGCAGTTCTGGACTCTCCTCTGGAAACACCATATATTTT	CASSSGLSSGNTIYF
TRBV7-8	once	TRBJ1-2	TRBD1	TGTGCCAGCAGCCCTGGGGGGACAGCCGTCTATGGCTACACCTTC	CASSPGGTAVYGYTF
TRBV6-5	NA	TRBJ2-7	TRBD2	TGTGCCAGCGTTTCTGGGGGGGGCTACGAGCAGTACTTC	CASVSGGGYEQYF
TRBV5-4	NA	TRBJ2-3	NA	TGTGCCAGCAGCCAGGACTCCACATCGACAGATACGCAGTATTTT	CASSQDSTSTDTQYF
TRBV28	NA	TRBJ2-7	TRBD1	TGTGCCAGCAGCACCATTACGGGAGAGGTACAGGGGGCAGACGAGCAGTACTTC	CASSTITGEVQGADEQYF
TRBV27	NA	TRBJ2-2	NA	TGTGCCAGCAGACAATCCTCAACAGGGCTCACTAACACCGGGGAGCTGTTTTTT	CASRQSSTGLTNTGELFF
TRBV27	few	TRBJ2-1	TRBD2	TGTGCCAGCAGTTTGGGCGGGGGGTACAATGAGCAGTTCTTC	CASSLGGGYNEQFF
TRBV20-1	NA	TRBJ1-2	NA	TGCAGTGCTACCAGCTCCTATGGCTACACCTTC	CSATSSYGYTF
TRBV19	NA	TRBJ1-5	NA	TGTGCCAGTAGTAGACAGGACAATCAGCCCCAGCATTTT	CASSRQDNQPQHF
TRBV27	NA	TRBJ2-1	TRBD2	TGTGCCAGCAGTTTAGGGACTAATCGGTACAATGAGCAGTTCTTC	CASSLGTNRYNEQFF
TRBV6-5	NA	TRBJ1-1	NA	TGTGCCAGCAGTTCACCGGGACGCCCAGGGAACACTGAAGCTTTCTTT	CASSSPGRPGNTEAFF
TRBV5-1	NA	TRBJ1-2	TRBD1	TGCGCCAGCAGCCCGGACAGGGGGCCCTATGGCTACACCTTC	CASSPDRGPYGYTF
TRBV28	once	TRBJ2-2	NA	TGTGCCAGCACCCTGAGGGCCGCTACCGGGGAGCTGTTTTTT	CASTLRAATGELFF
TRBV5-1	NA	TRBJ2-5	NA	TGCGCCAGCAGCGCTTCAGGGGACCAAGAGACCCAGTACTTC	CASSASGDQETQYF
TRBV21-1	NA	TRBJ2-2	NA	TGTGCCAGCAGCGCCCCGACTAGCGGGGGGGCAGGCGGGGAGCTGTTTTTT	CASSAPTSGGAGGELFF
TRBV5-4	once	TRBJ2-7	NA	TGTGCCAGCAGCCCTGGACTAAACTACGAGCAGTACTTC	CASSPGLNYEQYF
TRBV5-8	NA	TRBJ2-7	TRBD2	TGTGCCAGCAGCTTGGGCGGGGGGCTGAGCGAGCAGTACTTC	CASSLGGGLSEQYF
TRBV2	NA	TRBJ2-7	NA	TGTGCGACGGGGTCAGTAGAAAACTACGAGCAGTACTTC	CATGSVENYEQYF
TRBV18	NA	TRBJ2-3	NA	TGTGCCAGCTCACCATCCCGCACAGATACGCAGTATTTT	CASSPSRTDTQYF
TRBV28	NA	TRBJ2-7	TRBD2	TGTGCCAGCAGTTTCCTGACTAGCGGGACCTCTCCCGAGCAGTACTTC	CASSFLTSGTSPEQYF
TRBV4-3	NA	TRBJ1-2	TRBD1	TGCGCCAGCAGCCAAGAGACAGGGGATGGCTACACCTTC	CASSQETGDGYTF
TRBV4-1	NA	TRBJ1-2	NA	TGCGCCAGCAGCCAAGTCTCCAGCAATCTCTATGGCTACACCTTC	CASSQVSSNLYGYTF
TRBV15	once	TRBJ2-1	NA	TGTGCCACCAGCAGAAATAGAGGGTACAATGAGCAGTTCTTC	CATSRNRGYNEQFF
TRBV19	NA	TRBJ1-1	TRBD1	TGTGCCACCGAACAGGGGATGAACACTGAAGCTTTCTTT	CATEQGMNTEAFF
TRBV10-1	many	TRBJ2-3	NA	TGCGCCAGCAGTGAGTCTCTTGGCGGGTACACAGATACGCAGTATTTT	CASSESLGGYTDTQYF
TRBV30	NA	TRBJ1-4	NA	TGTGCCTGGAAGCGGGCGAGTGGTGAAAAACTGTTTTTT	CAWKRASGEKLFF
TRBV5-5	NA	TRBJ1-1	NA	TGTGCCAGCAGCTTGGCAATGGGGTTTGCCCGAAGAACTGAAGCTTTCTTT	CASSLAMGFARRTEAFF
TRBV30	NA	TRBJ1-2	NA	TGTGCCTGGAGTGTAAGTGGCCACAGGGCCTTCTATGGCTACACCTTC	CAWSVSGHRAFYGYTF
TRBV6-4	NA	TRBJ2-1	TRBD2	TGTGCCAGCAGTGCCTTCGTTAGCGGGGTGGCCAGTGAGCAGTTCTTC	CASSAFVSGVASEQFF
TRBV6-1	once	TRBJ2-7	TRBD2	TGTGCCAGCAGGTTAACTAGCGGGGCCTACGAGCAGTACTTC	CASRLTSGAYEQYF
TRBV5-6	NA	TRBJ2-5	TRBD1	TGTGCCAGCAGCTTGGAAGGGGGCGAGACCCAGTACTTC	CASSLEGGETQYF
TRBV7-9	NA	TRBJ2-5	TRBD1	TGTGCCAGCAGCTTCGCGACAGGGCAAAACCAAGAGACCCAGTACTTC	CASSFATGQNQETQYF
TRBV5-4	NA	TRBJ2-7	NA	TGTGCCAGCAGCTTGGCGGGCAGGAACTACGAGCAGTACTTC	CASSLAGRNYEQYF
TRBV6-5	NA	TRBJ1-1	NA	TGTGCCAGCGGCCTTACCGTAGAGTACACTGAAGCTTTCTTT	CASGLTVEYTEAFF
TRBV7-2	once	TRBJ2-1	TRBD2	TGTGCCAGCAGCTTAGTTGCACTAGCGGGGTACAATGAGCAGTTCTTC	CASSLVALAGYNEQFF